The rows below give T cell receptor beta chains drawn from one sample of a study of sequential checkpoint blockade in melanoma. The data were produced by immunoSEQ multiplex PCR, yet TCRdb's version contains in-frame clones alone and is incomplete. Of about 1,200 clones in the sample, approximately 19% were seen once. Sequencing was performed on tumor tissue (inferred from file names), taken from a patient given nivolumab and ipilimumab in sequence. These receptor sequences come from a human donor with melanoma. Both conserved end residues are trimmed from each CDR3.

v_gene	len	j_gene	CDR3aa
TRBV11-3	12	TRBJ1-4	ASSLRGKEEKLF
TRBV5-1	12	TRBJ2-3	ASSLGVPTDTQY
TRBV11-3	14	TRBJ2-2	ASSLMGGRVSGELF
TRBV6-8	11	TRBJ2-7	ASRGLAGGEQY
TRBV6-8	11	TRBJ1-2	ASRPTGFYGYT
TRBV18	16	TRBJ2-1	ASSRSTTGTGSNNEQF
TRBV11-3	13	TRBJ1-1	ASSLIGPSNTEAF
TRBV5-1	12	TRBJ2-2	ASSPAGGTGELF
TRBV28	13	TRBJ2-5	ASSLGQGAGETQY
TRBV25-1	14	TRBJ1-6	ASSEYRDRHNSPLH
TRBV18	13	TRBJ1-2	ASSPQTETNYGYT
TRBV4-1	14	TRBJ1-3	ASSQESGRAGNTIY
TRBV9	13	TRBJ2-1	ASSESGGSGNEQF
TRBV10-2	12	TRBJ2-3	ASSPGTTTDTQY
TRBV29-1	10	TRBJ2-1	SAEPGVNEQF
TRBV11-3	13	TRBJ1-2	ASSLGGLTFYGYT
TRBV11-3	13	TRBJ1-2	ASTLVVGANYGYT
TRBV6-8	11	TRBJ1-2	ASRKQGEDGYT
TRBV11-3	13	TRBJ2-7	ASSLLGSGKTEQY
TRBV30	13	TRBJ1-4	AWSVYRVGNEKLF
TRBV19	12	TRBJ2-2	ASSLAGIGGELF
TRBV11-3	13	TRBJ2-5	ASSSSGGAGETQY
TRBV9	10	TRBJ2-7	ATSTGVNEQY
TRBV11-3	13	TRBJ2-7	ASSFLAGGSYEQY
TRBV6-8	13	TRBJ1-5	ASSSLSEGGPSQH
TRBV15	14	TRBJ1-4	ATSRDSGQINEKLF
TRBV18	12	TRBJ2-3	ASSPGTTTDTQY
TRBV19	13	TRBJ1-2	ASNYGPTGNYGYT
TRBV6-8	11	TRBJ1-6	ASSTDSNSPLH
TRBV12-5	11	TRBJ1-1	ASTGTGGTEAF
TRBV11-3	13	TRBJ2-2	ASSQGRVITGELF
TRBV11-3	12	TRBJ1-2	ASSPGTGTGGYT
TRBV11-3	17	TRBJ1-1	ASSSSFGTGGPLNTEAF
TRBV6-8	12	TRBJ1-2	ASSYPDGPRGYT
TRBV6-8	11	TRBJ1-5	ASRGQGYQPQH
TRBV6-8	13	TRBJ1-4	ASNHLRTGNEKLF
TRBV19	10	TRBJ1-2	ASSIDDYGYT
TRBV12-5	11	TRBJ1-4	ASGRLPNEKLF
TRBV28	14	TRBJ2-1	ASLPLGLSGANEQF
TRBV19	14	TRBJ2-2	ASSPKGQGGAGELF
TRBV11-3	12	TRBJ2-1	ASSPGQGHNEQF
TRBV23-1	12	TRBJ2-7	ASSQDITAYEQY
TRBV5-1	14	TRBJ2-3	ASSGSVAGSTDTQY
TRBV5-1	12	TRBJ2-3	ASSFQGREDTQY
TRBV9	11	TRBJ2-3	ASAGTPGDTQY
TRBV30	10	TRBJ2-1	AWSPGYNEQF
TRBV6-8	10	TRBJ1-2	ASNSDIRGYT
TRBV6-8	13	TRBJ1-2	ASSPTRTGAYGYT
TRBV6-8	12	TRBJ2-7	ASSSFGISYEQY
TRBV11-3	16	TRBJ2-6	ASNADRSTQSRANVLT
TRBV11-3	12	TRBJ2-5	ASSLKGGRETQY
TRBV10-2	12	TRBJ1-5	ASSNDRSNQPQH
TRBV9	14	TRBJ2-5	ASSVGTSGIGETQY
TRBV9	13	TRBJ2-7	ASSPSRGAPYEQY